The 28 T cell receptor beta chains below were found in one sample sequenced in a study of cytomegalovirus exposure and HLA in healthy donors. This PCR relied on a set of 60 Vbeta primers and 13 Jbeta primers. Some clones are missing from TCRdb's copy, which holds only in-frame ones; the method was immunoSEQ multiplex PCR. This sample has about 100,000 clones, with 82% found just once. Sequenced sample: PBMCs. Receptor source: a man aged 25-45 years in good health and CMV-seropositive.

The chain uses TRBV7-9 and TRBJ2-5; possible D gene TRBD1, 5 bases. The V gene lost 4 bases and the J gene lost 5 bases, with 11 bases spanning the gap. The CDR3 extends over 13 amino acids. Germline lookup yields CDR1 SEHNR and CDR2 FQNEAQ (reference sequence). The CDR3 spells CASSYRGVETQYF. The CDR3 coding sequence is TGTGCCAGCAGCTATAGGGGCGTGGAGACCCAGTACTTC.

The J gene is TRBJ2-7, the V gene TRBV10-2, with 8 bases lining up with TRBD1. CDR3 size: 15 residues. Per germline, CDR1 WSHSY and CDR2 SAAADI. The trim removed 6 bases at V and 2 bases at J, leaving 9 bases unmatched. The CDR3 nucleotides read TGCGCCAGCAGCCACGGACAGGGCCGCGCCTACGAGCAGTACTTC. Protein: CASSHGQGRAYEQYF.

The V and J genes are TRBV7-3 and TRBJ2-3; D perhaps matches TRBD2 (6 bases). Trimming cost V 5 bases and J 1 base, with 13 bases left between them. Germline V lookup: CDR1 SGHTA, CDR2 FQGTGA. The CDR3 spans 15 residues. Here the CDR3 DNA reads TGTGCCAGCAGCCCTTCGGCGGGGCGCACAGATACGCAGTATTTT. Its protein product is CASSPSAGRTDTQYF. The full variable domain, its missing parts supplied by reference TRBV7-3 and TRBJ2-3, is GAGVSQTPSNKVTEKGKYVELRCDPISGHTALYWYRQSLGQGPEFLIYFQGTGAADDSGLPNDRFFAVRPEGSVSTLKIQRTERGDSAVYLCASSPSAGRTDTQYFGPGTRLTVL.

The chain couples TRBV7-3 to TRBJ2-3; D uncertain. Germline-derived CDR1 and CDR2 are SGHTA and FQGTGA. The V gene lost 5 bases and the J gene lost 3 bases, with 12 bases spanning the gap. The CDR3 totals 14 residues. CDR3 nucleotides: TGTGCCAGCAGCCCGTACATCTCAACAGATACGCAGTATTTT. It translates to CASSPYISTDTQYF.

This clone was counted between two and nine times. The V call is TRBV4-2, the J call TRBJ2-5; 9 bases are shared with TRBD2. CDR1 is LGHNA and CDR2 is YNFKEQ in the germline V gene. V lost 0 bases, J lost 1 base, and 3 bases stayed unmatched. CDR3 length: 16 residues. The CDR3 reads CASSQERAGGQETQYF. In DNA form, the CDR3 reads TGTGCCAGCAGCCAAGAACGAGCGGGGGGCCAAGAGACCCAGTACTTC.

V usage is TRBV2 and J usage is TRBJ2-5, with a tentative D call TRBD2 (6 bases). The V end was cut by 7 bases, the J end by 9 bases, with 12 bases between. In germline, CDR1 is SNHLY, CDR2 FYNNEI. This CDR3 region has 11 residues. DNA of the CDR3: TGTGCCAGCACTCTACGGAGGGCCCAGTACTTC. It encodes CASTLRRAQYF.

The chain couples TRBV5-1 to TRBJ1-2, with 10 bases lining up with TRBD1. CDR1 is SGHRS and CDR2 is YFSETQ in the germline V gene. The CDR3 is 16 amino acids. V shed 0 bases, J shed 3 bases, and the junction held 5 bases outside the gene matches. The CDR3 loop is CASSLDFGTGDYGYTF. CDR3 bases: TGCGCCAGCAGCTTGGATTTTGGGACAGGGGACTATGGCTACACCTTC.

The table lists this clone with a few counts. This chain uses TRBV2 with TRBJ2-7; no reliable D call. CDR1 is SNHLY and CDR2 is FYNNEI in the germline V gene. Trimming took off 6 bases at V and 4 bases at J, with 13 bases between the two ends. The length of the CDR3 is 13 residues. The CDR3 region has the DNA TGTGCCAGCAGCACCGACACCATTTACGAGCAGTACTTC. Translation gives CASSTDTIYEQYF. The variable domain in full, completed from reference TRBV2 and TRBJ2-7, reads EPEVTQTPSHQVTQMGQEVILRCVPISNHLYFYWYRQILGQKVEFLVSFYNNEISEKSEIFDDQFSVERPDGSNFTLKIRSTKLEDSAMYFCASSTDTIYEQYFGPGTRLTVT.

This CDR3 is CASSQADSDVETQYF. The CDR3 DNA reads TGTGCCAGCAGCCAAGCAGACTCGGATGTGGAGACCCAGTACTTC. This chain connects TRBV4-2 to TRBJ2-5; D is unresolved. CDR1 and CDR2 (germline): LGHNA, YNFKEQ. V was clipped by 1 base and J by 5 bases, with 14 bases between them. The CDR3 loop spans 15 amino acids.

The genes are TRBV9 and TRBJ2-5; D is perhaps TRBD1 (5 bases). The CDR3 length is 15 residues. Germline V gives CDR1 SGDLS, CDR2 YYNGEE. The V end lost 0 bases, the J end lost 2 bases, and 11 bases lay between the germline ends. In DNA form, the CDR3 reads TGTGCCAGCAGCGTAGCTGGGGCGAGACAAGAGACCCAGTACTTC. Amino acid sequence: CASSVAGARQETQYF.

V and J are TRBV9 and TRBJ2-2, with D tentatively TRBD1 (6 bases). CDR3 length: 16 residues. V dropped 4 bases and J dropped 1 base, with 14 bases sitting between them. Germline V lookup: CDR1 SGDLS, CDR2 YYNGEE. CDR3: CASSLVQGGNTGELFF. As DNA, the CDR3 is TGTGCCAGCAGCCTAGTACAAGGGGGGAACACCGGGGAGCTGTTTTTT.

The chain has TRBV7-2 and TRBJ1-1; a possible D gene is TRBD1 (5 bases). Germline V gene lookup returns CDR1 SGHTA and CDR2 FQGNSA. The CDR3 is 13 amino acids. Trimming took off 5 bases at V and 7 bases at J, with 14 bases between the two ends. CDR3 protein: CASSRAGGSEAFF. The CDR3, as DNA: TGTGCCAGCAGCCGCGCGGGGGGGAGTGAAGCTTTCTTT.

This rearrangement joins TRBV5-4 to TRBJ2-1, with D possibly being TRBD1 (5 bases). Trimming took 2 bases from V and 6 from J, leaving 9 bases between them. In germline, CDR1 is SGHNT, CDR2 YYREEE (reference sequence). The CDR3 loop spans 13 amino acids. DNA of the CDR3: TGTGCCAGCAGCTTCGGGCAGGGCAATGAGCAGTTCTTC. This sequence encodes CASSFGQGNEQFF.

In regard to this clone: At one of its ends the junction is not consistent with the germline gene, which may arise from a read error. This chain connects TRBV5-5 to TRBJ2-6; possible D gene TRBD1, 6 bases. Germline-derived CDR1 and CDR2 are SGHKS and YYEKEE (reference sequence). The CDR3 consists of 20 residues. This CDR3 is CASSLAGAGAIYSGANGLTF. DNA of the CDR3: TGTGCCAGCAGCTTGGCCGGGGCAGGGGCCATCTACTCTGGGGCCAACGGCCTGACTTTC.

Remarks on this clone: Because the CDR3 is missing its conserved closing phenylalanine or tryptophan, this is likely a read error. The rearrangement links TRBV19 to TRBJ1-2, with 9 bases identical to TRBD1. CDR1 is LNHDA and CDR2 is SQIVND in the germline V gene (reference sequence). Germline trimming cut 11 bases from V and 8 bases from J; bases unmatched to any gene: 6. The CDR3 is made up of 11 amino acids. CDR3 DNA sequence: TGTGCCGGCCGGGACAGGGAGGGCTACACCCTC. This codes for CAGRDREGYTL.

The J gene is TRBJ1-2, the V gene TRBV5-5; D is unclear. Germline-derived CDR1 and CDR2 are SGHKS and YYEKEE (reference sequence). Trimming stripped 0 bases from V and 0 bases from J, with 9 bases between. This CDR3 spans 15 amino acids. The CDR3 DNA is TGTGCCAGCAGCTTGGCCTTAGCAGCTAACTATGGCTACACCTTC. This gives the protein CASSLALAANYGYTF.

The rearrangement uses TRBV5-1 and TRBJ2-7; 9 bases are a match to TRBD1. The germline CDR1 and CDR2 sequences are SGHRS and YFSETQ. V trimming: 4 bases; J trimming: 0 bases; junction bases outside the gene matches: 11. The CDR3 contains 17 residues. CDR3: CASSKGSGQGSSYEQYF. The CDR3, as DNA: TGCGCCAGCAGCAAAGGATCCGGACAGGGGTCCTCCTACGAGCAGTACTTC.

CDR3 sequence reads: CASGGGENIQYF. The CDR3 DNA reads TGTGCCAGCGGGGGAGGGGAAAACATTCAGTACTTC. The chain employs TRBV7-8 and TRBJ2-4; 7 bases align to TRBD2. The germline gives CDR1 SGHVS, CDR2 FQNEAQ. The trim removed 8 bases at V and 5 bases at J, leaving 3 bases unmatched. The CDR3 has 12 amino acids. Complete variable domain (other parts from reference TRBV7-8 and TRBJ2-4): GAGVSQSPRYKVAKRGQDVALRCDPISGHVSLFWYQQALGQGPEFLTYFQNEAQLDKSGLPSDRFFAERPEGSVSTLKIQRTQQEDSAVYLCASGGGENIQYFGAGTRLSVL.

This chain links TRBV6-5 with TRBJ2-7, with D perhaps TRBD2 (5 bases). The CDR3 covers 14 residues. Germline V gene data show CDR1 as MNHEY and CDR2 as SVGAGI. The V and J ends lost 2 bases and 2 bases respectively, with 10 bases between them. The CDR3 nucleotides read TGTGCCAGCAGTTACAACGACGGGGCCTACGAGCAGTACTTC. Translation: CASSYNDGAYEQYF.

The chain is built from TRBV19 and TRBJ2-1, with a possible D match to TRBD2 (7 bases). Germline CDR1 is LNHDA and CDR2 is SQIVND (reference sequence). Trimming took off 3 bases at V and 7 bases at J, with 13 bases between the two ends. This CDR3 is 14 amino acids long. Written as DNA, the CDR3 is TGTGCCAGTAGTATCGGCGGGGGCCGAAATGAGCAGTTCTTC. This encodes CASSIGGGRNEQFF.

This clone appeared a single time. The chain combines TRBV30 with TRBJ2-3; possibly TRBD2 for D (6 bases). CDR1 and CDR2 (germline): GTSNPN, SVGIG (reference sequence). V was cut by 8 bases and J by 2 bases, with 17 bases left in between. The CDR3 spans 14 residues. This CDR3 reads CAQHTRGPTDTQYF. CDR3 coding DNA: TGTGCCCAGCACACGCGGGGCCCCACAGATACGCAGTATTTT.

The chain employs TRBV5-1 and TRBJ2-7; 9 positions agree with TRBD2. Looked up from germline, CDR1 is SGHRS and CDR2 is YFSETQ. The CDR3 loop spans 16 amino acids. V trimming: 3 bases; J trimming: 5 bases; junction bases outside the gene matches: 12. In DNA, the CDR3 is TGCGCCAGCAGCTCCGGAGCGGGGGGCCTGGCTAACGAGCAGTACTTC. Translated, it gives CASSSGAGGLANEQYF.

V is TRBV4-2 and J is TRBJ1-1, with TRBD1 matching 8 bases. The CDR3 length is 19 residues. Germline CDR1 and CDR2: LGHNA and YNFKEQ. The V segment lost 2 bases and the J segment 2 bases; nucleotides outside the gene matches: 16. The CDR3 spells CASSQISGGTGWVNTEAFF. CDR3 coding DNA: TGTGCCAGCAGCCAAATTTCTGGTGGGACAGGATGGGTTAACACTGAAGCTTTCTTT.

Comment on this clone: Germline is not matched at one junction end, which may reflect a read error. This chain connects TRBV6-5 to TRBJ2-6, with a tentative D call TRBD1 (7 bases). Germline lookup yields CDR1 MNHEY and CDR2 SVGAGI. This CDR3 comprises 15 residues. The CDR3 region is CATAGGTTGANGLTF. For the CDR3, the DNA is TGTGCTACAGCAGGGGGGACCACGGGGGCCAACGGCCTGACTTTC.

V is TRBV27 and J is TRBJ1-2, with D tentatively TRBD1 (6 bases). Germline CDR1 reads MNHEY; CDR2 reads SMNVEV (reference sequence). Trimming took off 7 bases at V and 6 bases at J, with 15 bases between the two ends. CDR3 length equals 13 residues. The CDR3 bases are TGTGCCAGCAAATACAGGGAGAGGAATGGCTACACCTTC. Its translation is CASKYRERNGYTF.

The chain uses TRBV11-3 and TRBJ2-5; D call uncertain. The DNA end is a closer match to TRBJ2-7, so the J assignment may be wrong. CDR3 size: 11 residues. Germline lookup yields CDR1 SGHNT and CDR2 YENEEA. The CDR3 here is CASRRNHEQYF. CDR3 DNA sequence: TGTGCCAGCAGGAGAAACCACGAGCAGTACTTC.

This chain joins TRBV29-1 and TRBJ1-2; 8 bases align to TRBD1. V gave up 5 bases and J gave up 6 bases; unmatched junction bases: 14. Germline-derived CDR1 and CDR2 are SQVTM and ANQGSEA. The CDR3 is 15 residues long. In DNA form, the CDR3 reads TGCAGCGTTTTATCCCAGGGGGCCGGAGTACATGGCTACACCTTC. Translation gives CSVLSQGAGVHGYTF. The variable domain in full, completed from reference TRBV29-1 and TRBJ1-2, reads SAVISQKPSRDICQRGTSLTIQCQVDSQVTMMFWYRQQPGQSLTLIATANQGSEATYESGFVIDKFPISRPNLTFSTLTVSNMSPEDSSIYLCSVLSQGAGVHGYTFGSGTRLTVV.

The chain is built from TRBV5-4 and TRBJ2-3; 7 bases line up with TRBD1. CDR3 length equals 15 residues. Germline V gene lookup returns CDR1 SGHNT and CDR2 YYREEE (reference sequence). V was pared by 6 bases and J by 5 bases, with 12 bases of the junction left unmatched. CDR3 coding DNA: TGTGCCAGCATCCCAGGGGGAGCCCCTTTAGATACGCAGTATTTT. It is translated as CASIPGGAPLDTQYF.